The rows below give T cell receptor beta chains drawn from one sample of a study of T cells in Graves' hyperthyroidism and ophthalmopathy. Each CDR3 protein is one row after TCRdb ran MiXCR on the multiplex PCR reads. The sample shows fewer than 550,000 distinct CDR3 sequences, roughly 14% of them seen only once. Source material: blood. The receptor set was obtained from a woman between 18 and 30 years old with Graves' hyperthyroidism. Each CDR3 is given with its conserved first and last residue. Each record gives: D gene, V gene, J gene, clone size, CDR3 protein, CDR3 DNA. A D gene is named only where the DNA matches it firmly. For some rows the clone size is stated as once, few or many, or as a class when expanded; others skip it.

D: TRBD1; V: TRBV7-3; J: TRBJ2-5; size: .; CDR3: CASSLRGQGMGETQYF; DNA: TGTGCCAGCAGCTTACGGGGACAGGGAATGGGAGAGACCCAGTACTTC
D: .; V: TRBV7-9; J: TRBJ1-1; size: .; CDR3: CASSSQGQTEAFF; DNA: TGTGCCAGCAGCTCACAAGGACAGACTGAAGCTTTCTTT
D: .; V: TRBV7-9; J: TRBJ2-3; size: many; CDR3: CASSLALGGNTDTQYF; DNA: TGTGCCAGCAGCTTAGCGCTCGGGGGAAACACAGATACGCAGTATTTT
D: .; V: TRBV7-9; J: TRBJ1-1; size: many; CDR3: CASTVEGGGSIPEAFF; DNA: TGTGCCAGCACCGTTGAGGGAGGCGGAAGTATCCCTGAAGCTTTCTTT
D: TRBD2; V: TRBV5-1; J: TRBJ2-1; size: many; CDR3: CASSTTRAGYNEQFF; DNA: TGCGCCAGCAGCACAACTAGAGCGGGATACAATGAGCAGTTCTTC
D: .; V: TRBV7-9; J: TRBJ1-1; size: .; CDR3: CASSSVILYPPAEAFF; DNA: TGTGCCAGCAGCTCAGTCATTCTCTACCCCCCTGCTGAAGCTTTCTTT
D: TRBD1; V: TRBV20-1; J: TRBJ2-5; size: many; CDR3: CSAYRGAQETQYF; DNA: TGCAGTGCTTACAGGGGGGCTCAAGAGACCCAGTACTTC
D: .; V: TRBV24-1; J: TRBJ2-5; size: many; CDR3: CATSDNLQETQYF; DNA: TGTGCCACCAGTGATAACCTGCAAGAGACCCAGTACTTC
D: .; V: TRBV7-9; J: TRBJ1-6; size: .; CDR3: CASRGDISPLHF; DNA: TGTGCCAGCAGGGGTGATATCTCACCCCTCCACTTT
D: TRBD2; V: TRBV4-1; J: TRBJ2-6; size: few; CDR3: CASSGSGGSSGANVLTF; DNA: TGCGCCAGCAGCGGATCGGGGGGGAGCTCTGGGGCCAACGTCCTGACTTTC
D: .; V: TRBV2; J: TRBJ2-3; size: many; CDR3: CASSEEGGSSTDTQYF; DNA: TGTGCCAGCAGTGAAGAGGGGGGTTCTAGCACAGATACGCAGTATTTT
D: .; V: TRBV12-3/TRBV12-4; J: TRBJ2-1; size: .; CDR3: CASSLPGRYNEQFF; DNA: TGTGCCAGCAGTCTCCCCGGCAGGTACAATGAGCAGTTCTTC
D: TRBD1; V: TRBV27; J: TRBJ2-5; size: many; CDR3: CASSPLRTGGRETQYF; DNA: TGTGCCAGCAGTCCCCTCAGGACAGGGGGACGGGAGACCCAGTACTTC
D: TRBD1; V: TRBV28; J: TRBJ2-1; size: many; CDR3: CASRPKNPQGAFYNEQFF; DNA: TGTGCCAGCAGGCCGAAAAACCCGCAGGGGGCATTCTACAATGAGCAGTTCTTC
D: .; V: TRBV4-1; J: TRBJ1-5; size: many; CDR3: CASSPSGADPYQPQHF; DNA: TGCGCCAGCAGCCCCTCGGGTGCGGACCCTTATCAGCCCCAGCATTTT
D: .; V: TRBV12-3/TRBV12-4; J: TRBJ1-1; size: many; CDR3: CASSPLTRSTEAFF; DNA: TGTGCCAGCAGTCCACTAACACGATCCACTGAAGCTTTCTTT
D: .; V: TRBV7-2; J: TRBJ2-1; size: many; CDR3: CASSLAGPLVSSYNEQFF; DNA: TGTGCCAGCAGCTTAGCGGGGCCACTAGTTTCGTCCTACAATGAGCAGTTCTTC
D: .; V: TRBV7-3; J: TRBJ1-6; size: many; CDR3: CASSLNGGRASPLHF; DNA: TGTGCCAGCAGCTTAAATGGAGGAAGGGCTTCACCCCTCCACTTT
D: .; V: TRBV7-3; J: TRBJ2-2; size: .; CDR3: CASSLGVAGSTGELFF; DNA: TGTGCCAGCAGCCTAGGGGTGGCAGGGAGTACCGGGGAGCTGTTTTTT
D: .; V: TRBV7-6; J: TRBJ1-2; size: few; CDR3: CASSLDPGAYGYTF; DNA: TGTGCCAGCAGCTTAGATCCGGGGGCCTATGGCTACACCTTC
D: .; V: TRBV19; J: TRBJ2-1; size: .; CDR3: CASSTTRSSYNEQFF; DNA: TGTGCCAGTAGTACAACCAGGAGCTCCTACAATGAGCAGTTCTTC
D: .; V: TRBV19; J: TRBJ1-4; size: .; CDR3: CASTEDEKLFF; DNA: TGTGCCAGTACCGAAGATGAAAAACTGTTTTTT
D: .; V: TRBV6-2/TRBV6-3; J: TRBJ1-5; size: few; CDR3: CASWSEGDQPQHF; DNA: TGTGCCAGCTGGTCAGAAGGGGATCAGCCCCAGCATTTT
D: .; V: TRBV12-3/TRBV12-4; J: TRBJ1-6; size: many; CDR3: CASSLREATGNSPLHF; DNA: TGTGCCAGCAGTTTGAGGGAGGCGACGGGGAATTCACCCCTCCACTTT
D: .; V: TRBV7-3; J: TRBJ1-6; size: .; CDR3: CASSLTSSYSSPLHF; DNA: TGTGCCAGCAGCTTAACATCGAGTTATAGTTCACCCCTCCACTTT
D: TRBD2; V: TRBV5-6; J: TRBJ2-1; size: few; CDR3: CASSLILAEGVDEQFF; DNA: TGTGCCAGCAGCTTGATACTAGCGGAGGGGGTCGATGAGCAGTTCTTC
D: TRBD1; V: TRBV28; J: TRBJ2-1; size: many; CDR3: CASSPSYGQGGYNEQFF; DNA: TGTGCCAGCAGTCCATCTTATGGACAGGGCGGCTACAATGAGCAGTTCTTC
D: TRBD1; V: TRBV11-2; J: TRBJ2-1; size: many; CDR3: CASSLSGQGSYNEQFF; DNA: TGTGCCAGCAGCTTATCCGGACAGGGCTCCTACAATGAGCAGTTCTTC
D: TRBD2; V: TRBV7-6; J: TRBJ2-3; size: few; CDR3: CASGRRGGVTDTQYF; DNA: TGTGCCAGCGGTCGGCGGGGGGGCGTAACAGATACGCAGTATTTT
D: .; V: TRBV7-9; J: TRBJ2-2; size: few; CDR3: CASSLAGSPGELFF; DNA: TGTGCCAGCAGCTTAGCGGGGAGTCCCGGGGAGCTGTTTTTT
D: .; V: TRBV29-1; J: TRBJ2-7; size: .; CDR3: CSVGGVGHTYEQYF; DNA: TGCAGCGTTGGAGGGGTGGGACACACCTACGAGCAGTACTTC
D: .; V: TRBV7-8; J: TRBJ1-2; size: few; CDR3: CASSRTARQSYTF; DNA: TGTGCCAGCAGCCGGACAGCTCGACAAAGCTACACCTTC
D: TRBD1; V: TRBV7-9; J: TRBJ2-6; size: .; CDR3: CASSPDRVWPRSGANVLTF; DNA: TGTGCCAGCAGCCCGGACAGGGTCTGGCCGCGTTCTGGGGCCAACGTCCTGACTTTC
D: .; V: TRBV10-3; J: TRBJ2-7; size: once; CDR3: CAISDGAYEQYF; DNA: TGTGCCATCAGTGATGGTGCGTATGAGCAGTACTTC
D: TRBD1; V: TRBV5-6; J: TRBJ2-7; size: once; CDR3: CASSFVQGASYEQYF; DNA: TGTGCCAGCAGCTTCGTACAGGGGGCTTCCTACGAGCAGTACTTC
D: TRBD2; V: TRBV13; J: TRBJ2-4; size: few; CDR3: CASSLTSGSPYF; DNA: TGTGCCAGCAGCTTAACTAGCGGGAGTCCGTACTTC
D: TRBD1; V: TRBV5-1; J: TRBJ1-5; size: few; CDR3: CASSLEKMDRPGPQHF; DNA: TGCGCCAGCAGCTTGGAAAAAATGGACAGGCCGGGGCCCCAGCATTTT
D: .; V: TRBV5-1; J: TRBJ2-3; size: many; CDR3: CASSLEGTDTQYF; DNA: TGTGCCAGCAGCTTAGAAGGGACCGATACGCAGTATTTT
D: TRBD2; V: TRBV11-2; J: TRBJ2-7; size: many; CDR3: CASSPLAGDRYEQYF; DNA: TGTGCCAGCAGCCCACTAGCGGGGGACAGGTACGAGCAGTACTTC
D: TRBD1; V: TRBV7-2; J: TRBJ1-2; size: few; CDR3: CASSRIDGQGMANYGYTF; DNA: TGTGCCAGCAGCCGAATCGATGGACAGGGCATGGCTAACTATGGCTACACCTTC
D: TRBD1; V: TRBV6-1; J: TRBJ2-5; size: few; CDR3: CASRRQGRVETQYF; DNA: TGTGCCAGCAGAAGACAGGGACGGGTGGAGACCCAGTACTTC
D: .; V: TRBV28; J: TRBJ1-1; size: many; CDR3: CASKTPGGYTEAFF; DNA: TGTGCCAGCAAGACACCCGGAGGGTACACTGAAGCTTTCTTT
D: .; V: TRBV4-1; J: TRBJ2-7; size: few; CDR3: CASSHPGTALEQYF; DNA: TGCGCCAGCAGCCACCCCGGGACGGCTCTAGAGCAGTACTTC
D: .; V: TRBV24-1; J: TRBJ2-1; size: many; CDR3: CATSDPWGDFHNEQFF; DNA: TGTGCCACCAGTGACCCCTGGGGGGACTTCCACAATGAGCAGTTCTTC
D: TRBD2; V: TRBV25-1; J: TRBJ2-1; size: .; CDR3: CASSAQTSGGAGVQFF; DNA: TGTGCCAGCAGTGCTCAGACTAGCGGGGGGGCTGGGGTGCAGTTCTTC
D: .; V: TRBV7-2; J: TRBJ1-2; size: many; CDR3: CASSSDSLGGYTF; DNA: TGTGCCAGCAGCTCGGACAGTTTAGGTGGCTACACCTTC